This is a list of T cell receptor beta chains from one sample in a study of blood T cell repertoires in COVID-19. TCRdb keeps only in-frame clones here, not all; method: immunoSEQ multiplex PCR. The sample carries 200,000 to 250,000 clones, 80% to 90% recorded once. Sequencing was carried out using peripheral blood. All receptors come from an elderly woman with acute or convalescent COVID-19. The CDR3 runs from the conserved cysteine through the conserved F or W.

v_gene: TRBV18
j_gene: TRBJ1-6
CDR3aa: CASSLGTGGVSNSPLHF

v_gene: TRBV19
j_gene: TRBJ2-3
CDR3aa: CASRVAGADTQYF

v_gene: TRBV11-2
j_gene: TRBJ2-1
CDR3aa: CASSAPGVAGVNEQFF

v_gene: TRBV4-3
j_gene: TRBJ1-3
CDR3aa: CASSQEPVGTPAGNTIYF

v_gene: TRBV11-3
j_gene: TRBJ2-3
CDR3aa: CASSLGGGTDTQYF

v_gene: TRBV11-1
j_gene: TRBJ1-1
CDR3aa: CASSLVGQAMNTEAFF

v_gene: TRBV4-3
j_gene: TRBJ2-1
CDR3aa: CASSQRGLAEAYNEQFF

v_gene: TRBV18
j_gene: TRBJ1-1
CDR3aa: CASSPPVTRNTEAFF

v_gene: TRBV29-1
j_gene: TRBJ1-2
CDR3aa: CSVSGGAGYTF

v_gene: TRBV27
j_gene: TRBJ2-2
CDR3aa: CASSPRRSPGELFF

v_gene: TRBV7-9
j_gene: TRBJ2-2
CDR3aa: CASSSPRRLRQGNTGELFF

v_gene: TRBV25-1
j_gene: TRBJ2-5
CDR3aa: CASREGQGVETQYF

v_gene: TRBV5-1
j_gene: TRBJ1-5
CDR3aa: CASSSQAGTGNQPQHF

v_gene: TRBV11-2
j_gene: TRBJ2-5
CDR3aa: CASSFGGGPWGETQYF

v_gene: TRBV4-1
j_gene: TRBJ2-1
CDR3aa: CASSGGSGRALYNEQFF

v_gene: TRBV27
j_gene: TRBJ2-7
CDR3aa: CASSLSGGVLGGRSPEQYF

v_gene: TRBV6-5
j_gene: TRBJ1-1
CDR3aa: CASSTTGSTEAFF

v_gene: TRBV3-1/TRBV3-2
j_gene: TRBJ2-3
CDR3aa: CASSLRLAGGTDTQYF

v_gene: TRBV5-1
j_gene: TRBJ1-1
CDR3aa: CASSTGQGVFMNTEAFF